The rows below give T cell receptor beta chains drawn from one sample of a study of control samples from healthy donors and cancer patients. Clones were read by immunoSEQ multiplex PCR, and TCRdb kept only the in-frame ones, dropping some. The table lists about 80,000 clones, approximately 89% of them singletons. Sequenced input: blood. All receptors come from a man in his fifties or sixties in good health. The CDR3 runs from the conserved cysteine through the conserved F or W. A D gene is named only where the DNA matches it firmly. Clone sizes are given selectively: once, few, many, or a class where the clone is expanded.

v_call	j_call	d_call	clone_size	cdr3_aa	cdr3_nt
TRBV6-4	TRBJ2-3	-	few	CASSAESSTDTQYF	TGTGCCAGCAGTGCCGAGTCTAGCACAGATACGCAGTATTTT
TRBV7-9	TRBJ1-6	-	-	CASSLERGHNSPLHF	TGTGCCAGCAGCTTAGAACGGGGGCATAATTCACCCCTCCACTTT
TRBV3-1/TRBV3-2	TRBJ1-6	-	-	CASSPTPGSPGSYNSPLHF	TGTGCCAGCAGCCCCACCCCGGGTAGTCCGGGCTCCTATAATTCACCCCTCCACTTT
TRBV2	TRBJ1-1	-	-	CARTVEAEAFF	TGTGCCAGGACGGTCGAGGCTGAAGCTTTCTTT
TRBV9	TRBJ2-7	-	-	CASSVGGGGGYEQYF	TGTGCCAGCAGCGTAGGGGGAGGGGGCGGCTACGAGCAGTACTTC
TRBV6-5	TRBJ1-5	-	-	CASILRDSNQPQHF	TGTGCCAGCATATTGAGAGATAGCAATCAGCCCCAGCATTTT
TRBV19	TRBJ2-7	-	-	CASSIPGGDEQYF	TGTGCCAGTAGTATTCCCGGTGGGGACGAGCAGTACTTC
TRBV2	TRBJ1-1	-	-	CASSEVGSTEAFF	TGTGCCAGCAGTGAAGTGGGGAGCACTGAAGCTTTCTTT
TRBV9	TRBJ1-1	-	-	CASSPAQVGTEAFF	TGTGCCAGCAGCCCCGCACAGGTCGGGACTGAAGCTTTCTTT
TRBV11-3	TRBJ2-3	-	-	CASSSRGTHTDTQYF	TGTGCCAGCAGCTCTCGCGGGACCCACACAGATACGCAGTATTTT